This is a list of T cell receptor beta chains from one sample in a study of shared clonotypes between healthy human individuals. The assay was immunoSEQ multiplex PCR, and TCRdb's table has in-frame clones only and misses some. This sample has approximately 2.1 million clones, with more than 85% found just once. Sequenced material: naive CD4+ T cells from PBMCs. The receptors stem from a man between 18 and 29 years old in good health. Some clones in this sample may be carry-over from other donors' samples. Each CDR3 is given with its conserved first and last residue. A D gene is named only where the DNA matches it firmly. Clone size, where shown, is once, few, many, or a class for clones that have expanded.

12 | TRBJ2-1 | NA | NA | TRBV10-3 | TGTGCCATCAGTGAGTCTTGGGGGTTATGGTTCTTC | CAISESWGLWFF
15 | TRBJ2-1 | TRBD2 | NA | TRBV10-2 | TGCGCCAGCACCGTGGGACTAGCGGGGTACAATGAGCAGTTCTTC | CASTVGLAGYNEQFF
12 | TRBJ2-2 | NA | NA | TRBV11-3 | TGTGCCAGCAGCTCCGGAGCCGGGGAGCTGTTTTTT | CASSSGAGELFF
17 | TRBJ2-1 | TRBD2 | NA | TRBV5-4 | TGTGCCAGCAGCTCCAGACTAGCGGAGTACTCCTACAATGAGCAGTTCTTC | CASSSRLAEYSYNEQFF
15 | TRBJ1-4 | TRBD1 | NA | TRBV5-5 | TGTGCCAGCAGCTTGCAGACAGGGCCTAATGAAAAACTGTTTTTT | CASSLQTGPNEKLFF
14 | TRBJ1-5 | NA | NA | TRBV28 | TGTGCCAGCAGGGAAAACAGGGTGGACCAGCCCCAGCATTTT | CASRENRVDQPQHF
14 | TRBJ1-4 | NA | NA | TRBV5-4 | TGTGCCAGCAGCATAAAAGACGGTAATGAAAAACTGTTTTTT | CASSIKDGNEKLFF
16 | TRBJ2-3 | TRBD2 | NA | TRBV7-9 | TGTGCCAGCAGCCTCAGACTAGCGGGTGCTGTAGATACGCAGTATTTT | CASSLRLAGAVDTQYF
14 | TRBJ2-7 | TRBD1 | once | TRBV2 | TGTGCCAGCAGTTCAGACAGGGGGGTGAACGAGCAGTACTTC | CASSSDRGVNEQYF
15 | TRBJ1-5 | NA | NA | TRBV10-2 | TGCGCCAGCAGTGAAATCAGGGGCCGCAATCAGCCCCAGCATTTT | CASSEIRGRNQPQHF
12 | TRBJ2-3 | NA | NA | TRBV11-2 | TGTGCCAGCAGCCGTTTCACAGATACGCAGTATTTT | CASSRFTDTQYF
15 | TRBJ2-7 | NA | NA | TRBV7-3 | TGTGCCAGCAGCCCAGTGGCTAGCGCGACCTACGAGCAGTACTTC | CASSPVASATYEQYF
14 | TRBJ2-2 | TRBD2 | NA | TRBV7-9 | TGTGCCAGCAGCGTAGCGGGGCGCACCGGGGAGCTGTTTTTT | CASSVAGRTGELFF
13 | TRBJ1-6 | NA | NA | TRBV6-5 | TGTGCCAGCAGTTACCGGGGGAATTCACCCCTCCACTTT | CASSYRGNSPLHF
16 | TRBJ2-1 | TRBD2 | NA | TRBV19 | TGTGCCAGCCACTGGACTAGCGGGAGGTTTCCCAATGAGCAGTTCTTC | CASHWTSGRFPNEQFF
14 | TRBJ1-1 | NA | NA | TRBV29-1 | TGCAGCGCCCGGCGGAGGGACGGTGACACTGAAGCTTTCTTT | CSARRRDGDTEAFF
13 | TRBJ2-7 | NA | NA | TRBV6-5 | TGTGCCAGCCAAAGGGCAGGCCGGGACGAGCAGTACTTC | CASQRAGRDEQYF
13 | TRBJ1-1 | NA | NA | TRBV6-1 | TGTGCCAGCAGTGTGGGGCCACTTTATGTAGCTTTCTTT | CASSVGPLYVAFF
19 | TRBJ2-7 | NA | NA | TRBV28 | TGTGCCAGCAGAGGTCCCGCCAGCAGCGCCCCAGTTTGGTCCTACGAGCAGTACTTC | CASRGPASSAPVWSYEQYF
13 | TRBJ1-1 | NA | NA | TRBV19 | TGTGCCAGTAGTATTGACGGCTACCCTGAAGCTTTCTTT | CASSIDGYPEAFF